This TCR beta chain was sequenced during a study of blood T cell repertoires in COVID-19 (dated by TCRdb to the early 2020s). With regard to the full study: Collaborator samples came from the United States, Italy and Spain and covered acute and convalescent phases of COVID-19. The prospective study material was composed of cDNA or gDNA derived from T cells, B-cell-depleted T cells, or PBMCs. Subjects who had been exposed to COVID-19, were actively infected with it, or had recovered from it provided the deeply sampled blood TCRbeta repertoires that made up the dataset. A freely available public database, intended as a resource for researchers studying the immune response to SARS-CoV-2, is where the repertoires were released. The samples were drawn from the first 160 participants of the ongoing ImmuneRACE study and from over 950 subjects provided by 6 global collaborators. Sample metadata almost always included a de-identified subject ID, COVID-19 status, age in years and sex. Where available, HLA class I and class II types were taken from metadata supplied by the sample provider and were not determined by assay-based typing.

Findings and caveats that apply to the study as a whole: How much clinical and demographic metadata was included differed by source and by participant, and the metadata was provided uncurated.

Samples from volunteer blood donors who had recovered from COVID-19 were contributed by a second Seattle source. Whole blood was collected in K2EDTA tubes by collaborating institutions according to the institutions' own protocols. For TCRbeta analysis, collaborator samples were shipped as frozen whole blood, as isolated PBMCs, or as DNA extracted from either sample type. Taken from cysteine to phenylalanine, the CDR3 has 11 residues. The read is trimmed to its CDR3 DNA, 33 bases read in frame from base 1. The germline V gene sets CDR1 to WSHSY and CDR2 to SAAADI. V and J are truncated by 2 bases and 9 bases respectively, leaving an intervening sequence of 7 bases. TCRbeta CDR3 regions were amplified from genomic DNA by means of the immunoSEQ Assay, a bias-controlled multiplex PCR. In the original analysis: Within the assay, amplification of reference gene primers was used to estimate how many nucleated cells each sample contained. Sequence reads were collapsed and filtered to measure the absolute abundance of every unique TCRbeta CDR3 rearrangement. For each sample, productive Simpson clonality was calculated as the square root of Simpson's diversity index across productive rearrangements. In its TCRdb copy, this immuneACCESS table keeps in-frame sequences only and misses some clones. Where compared with another copy, unresolved V genes explain less than half of these, and the others have no known cause. V, J and clone size are those of that table, while D and trimming were read from the DNA. The sample table contains over 150,000 clones; only one count was recorded for around 90% of them. Under 5% of the sample is taken by the ten largest.

Regarding this clone: Its antigen is still unknown. No clone much larger than this one lies a single base away; base qualities are absent.

This TCR was recovered from a woman aged 55-70 years who had recovered from COVID-19. The material sequenced was peripheral blood. The V gene is TRBV10-2 and the J gene is TRBJ2-5; the D gene is not confidently resolved. The CDR3 is CASSEGTSQYF. The DNA sequence is TGCGCCAGCAGTGAGGGCACGTCCCAGTACTTC.